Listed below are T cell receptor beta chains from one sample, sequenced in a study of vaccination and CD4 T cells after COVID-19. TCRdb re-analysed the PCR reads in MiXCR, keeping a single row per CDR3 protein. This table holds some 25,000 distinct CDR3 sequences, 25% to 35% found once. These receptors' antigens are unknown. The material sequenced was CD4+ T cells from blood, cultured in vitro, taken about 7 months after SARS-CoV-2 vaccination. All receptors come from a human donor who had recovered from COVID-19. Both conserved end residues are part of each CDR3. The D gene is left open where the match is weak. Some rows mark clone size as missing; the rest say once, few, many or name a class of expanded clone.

CDR3 DNA: TGCAGTGCTCCAATAACTAGCGGGACCCACAATGAGCAGTTCTTC
CDR3 protein: CSAPITSGTHNEQFF
J gene: TRBJ2-1
D gene: TRBD2
V gene: TRBV20-1
clone size: few
CDR3 length: 15

CDR3 DNA: TGTGCCAGCTCACCACAGGCCAGGGGATCGGGAGAGACCCAGTACTTC
CDR3 protein: CASSPQARGSGETQYF
J gene: TRBJ2-5
D gene: -
V gene: TRBV18
clone size: -
CDR3 length: 16

CDR3 DNA: TGTGCCAGTAGCGAGGGTTATAGCTCCTACGAGCAGTACTTC
CDR3 protein: CASSEGYSSYEQYF
J gene: TRBJ2-7
D gene: -
V gene: TRBV19
clone size: few
CDR3 length: 14

CDR3 DNA: TGTGCCAGCAGTCCTTCCGGGACAGCGAACAATGAGCAGTTCTTC
CDR3 protein: CASSPSGTANNEQFF
J gene: TRBJ2-1
D gene: TRBD1
V gene: TRBV5-4
clone size: -
CDR3 length: 15

CDR3 DNA: TGTGCCAGCAGTACCAACCGGGACAGTTATTATGGCTACACCTTC
CDR3 protein: CASSTNRDSYYGYTF
J gene: TRBJ1-2
D gene: TRBD1
V gene: TRBV2
clone size: -
CDR3 length: 15

CDR3 DNA: TGTGCCACCAGCAGGCCAACCTGGACGGAAGGAAACACCATATATTTT
CDR3 protein: CATSRPTWTEGNTIYF
J gene: TRBJ1-3
D gene: -
V gene: TRBV15
clone size: few
CDR3 length: 16

CDR3 DNA: TGCAGTGCTAGAGACCTCAGGCTCGAAAACATTCAGTACTTC
CDR3 protein: CSARDLRLENIQYF
J gene: TRBJ2-4
D gene: -
V gene: TRBV20-1
clone size: few
CDR3 length: 14

CDR3 DNA: TGTGCCAGCAGGCCCTGGCGGGTCGGGGAGACCCAGTACTTC
CDR3 protein: CASRPWRVGETQYF
J gene: TRBJ2-5
D gene: -
V gene: TRBV6-1
clone size: -
CDR3 length: 14

CDR3 DNA: TGTGCCAGCAGCTTAGAATCTGTGGGGGAGCAGTACTTC
CDR3 protein: CASSLESVGEQYF
J gene: TRBJ2-7
D gene: -
V gene: TRBV7-8
clone size: medium-sized
CDR3 length: 13

CDR3 DNA: TGTGCCATCACCGTCGGGCTAGCTGCAGATACGCAGTATTTT
CDR3 protein: CAITVGLAADTQYF
J gene: TRBJ2-3
D gene: -
V gene: TRBV10-3
clone size: -
CDR3 length: 14

CDR3 DNA: TGTGCCAGCAGTTCAGGACTAGCGGGAGGTACGCAGTATTTT
CDR3 protein: CASSSGLAGGTQYF
J gene: TRBJ2-3
D gene: TRBD2
V gene: TRBV6-5
clone size: few
CDR3 length: 14

CDR3 DNA: TGTGCCAGCAGCAAAATGACCGGATCGGGCAATCAGCCCCAGCATTTT
CDR3 protein: CASSKMTGSGNQPQHF
J gene: TRBJ1-5
D gene: -
V gene: TRBV7-2
clone size: -
CDR3 length: 16

CDR3 DNA: TGTGCCAGCAGTCACCTCCCCTGGACTGAGGGGGTAGGCAATCAGCCCCAGCATTTT
CDR3 protein: CASSHLPWTEGVGNQPQHF
J gene: TRBJ1-5
D gene: -
V gene: TRBV6-1
clone size: few
CDR3 length: 19

CDR3 DNA: TGCAGCGTTGTTCGGGACGGCTCCTACAATGAGCAGTTCTTC
CDR3 protein: CSVVRDGSYNEQFF
J gene: TRBJ2-1
D gene: -
V gene: TRBV29-1
clone size: -
CDR3 length: 14

CDR3 DNA: TGTGCCATCAGTGAGCGGGGAGGTTACACAGATACGCAGTATTTT
CDR3 protein: CAISERGGYTDTQYF
J gene: TRBJ2-3
D gene: -
V gene: TRBV10-3
clone size: -
CDR3 length: 15

CDR3 DNA: TGTGCCACCAGCAGAAACCCGGGACCGCAAGACTTCTATGGCTACACCTTC
CDR3 protein: CATSRNPGPQDFYGYTF
J gene: TRBJ1-2
D gene: -
V gene: TRBV15
clone size: -
CDR3 length: 17

CDR3 DNA: TGCAGTGCTGCGTGGGGCCCCCCCGATGAGACCCAGTACTTC
CDR3 protein: CSAAWGPPDETQYF
J gene: TRBJ2-5
D gene: -
V gene: TRBV20-1
clone size: few
CDR3 length: 14

CDR3 DNA: TGTGCCAGCAAGTCGTTGGAGGTAGGCGAGCAGTACTTC
CDR3 protein: CASKSLEVGEQYF
J gene: TRBJ2-7
D gene: -
V gene: TRBV6-2/TRBV6-3
clone size: -
CDR3 length: 13

CDR3 DNA: TGTGCCAGCAGTTTAACTTGGGCTAGCGGGAGTCGAGAGACCCAGTACTTC
CDR3 protein: CASSLTWASGSRETQYF
J gene: TRBJ2-5
D gene: TRBD2
V gene: TRBV28
clone size: -
CDR3 length: 17

CDR3 DNA: TGTGCCAGTAGCGAACAGGGGTGGAATCAGCCCCAGCATTTT
CDR3 protein: CASSEQGWNQPQHF
J gene: TRBJ1-5
D gene: TRBD1
V gene: TRBV19
clone size: -
CDR3 length: 14

CDR3 DNA: TGTGCCAGCAGCTTAGGGACTAGCTTGTACAATGAGCAGTTCTTC
CDR3 protein: CASSLGTSLYNEQFF
J gene: TRBJ2-1
D gene: TRBD2
V gene: TRBV7-8
clone size: -
CDR3 length: 15

CDR3 DNA: TGTGCCAGCAGCCAAGTCCTAGGCTCCTACAATGAGCAGTTCTTC
CDR3 protein: CASSQVLGSYNEQFF
J gene: TRBJ2-1
D gene: -
V gene: TRBV14
clone size: -
CDR3 length: 15

CDR3 DNA: TGTGCCAGCAGTCAGCAGGGGAACTATGGCTACACCTTC
CDR3 protein: CASSQQGNYGYTF
J gene: TRBJ1-2
D gene: -
V gene: TRBV27
clone size: -
CDR3 length: 13

CDR3 DNA: TGTGCCAGCAGTTACCGCCACTGGTTCTTC
CDR3 protein: CASSYRHWFF
J gene: TRBJ2-1
D gene: -
V gene: TRBV6-5
clone size: -
CDR3 length: 10

CDR3 DNA: TGTGCCAGCAGCTTAAACAGCGGGAGGGGGAATGAGCAGTTCTTC
CDR3 protein: CASSLNSGRGNEQFF
J gene: TRBJ2-1
D gene: TRBD2
V gene: TRBV7-3
clone size: few
CDR3 length: 15